The 14 T cell receptor beta chains reported below all come from one sample, sequenced in a study of blood T cells in healthy people across ages. The authors ran a second PCR of 7 to 11 cycles using a sample-barcoded 5' primer and a J-beta primer mix. From the 5' RACE reads, TCRdb called clonotypes with MiXCR, one entry per CDR3 protein. This sample carries more than 700,000 distinct CDR3 sequences, approximately 55% of them seen once, and the ten largest clones take roughly two fifths. Sample: blood. Receptor source: a man older than 75 in good health.

The genes are TRBV24-1 and TRBJ2-5; 9 positions agree with TRBD1. In germline, CDR1 is KGHDR, CDR2 SFDVKD. J was trimmed by 4 bases and V by 4 bases; bases with no gene match: 6. The length of the CDR3 is 15 residues. The chain's CDR3 is CATSEAGTGRETQYF. The CDR3, as DNA: TGTGCCACCAGTGAAGCCGGGACAGGGCGAGAGACCCAGTACTTC.

Notes on this clonotype: This clone may be a read error of a much larger clone one base away. This rearrangement joins TRBV12-3 or TRBV12-4 to TRBJ2-1; 9 bases match TRBD2. This CDR3 region has 14 residues. V trimming: 11 bases; J trimming: 8 bases; junction bases outside the gene matches: 13. The CDR3 sequence: CAGLVAGGKDEQFF. The CDR3 DNA reads as TGTGCCGGCTTGGTGGCGGGAGGGAAAGATGAGCAGTTCTTC.

This clonotype has only a few counts. The chain employs TRBV2 and TRBJ2-7; D possibly uses TRBD1 or TRBD2 (5 bases each). Trimming pared 2 bases from V and 3 bases from J, leaving 11 bases between. Germline V gene lookup returns CDR1 SNHLY and CDR2 FYNNEI. There are 14 residues in the CDR3. Here the CDR3 reads CASSESTGRYEQYF. CDR3 nucleotide sequence: TGTGCCAGCAGTGAATCTACGGGGCGCTACGAGCAGTACTTC. The whole variable domain, remainder taken from reference TRBV2 and TRBJ2-7, is EPEVTQTPSHQVTQMGQEVILRCVPISNHLYFYWYRQILGQKVEFLVSFYNNEISEKSEIFDDQFSVERPDGSNFTLKIRSTKLEDSAMYFCASSESTGRYEQYFGPGTRLTVT.

CDR3 DNA sequence: TGTGCCAGCAGCTTGGGGTTGGGGGGGTCGGAGCAGTACTTC. Residues: CASSLGLGGSEQYF. J is TRBJ2-7 and V is TRBV7-8; 7 bases are a match to TRBD2. Germline-derived CDR1 and CDR2 are SGHVS and FQNEAQ. Unmatched junction bases numbered 9, after V lost 3 bases and J lost 7 bases. This CDR3 has 14 residues.

The V gene is TRBV5-1, the J gene TRBJ2-3; D possibly corresponds to TRBD2 (5 bases). The CDR3 runs 13 residues. Germline V CDR1 and CDR2: SGHRS, YFSETQ. Trimming cost V 0 bases and J 4 bases, with 6 bases left between them. CDR3 residues: CASSLEAADTQYF. CDR3 DNA: TGCGCCAGCAGCTTGGAAGCGGCAGATACGCAGTATTTT.

This clonotype was seen only once. A much larger clonotype is one base distant, so this may be a read error. The V call is TRBV29-1, the J call TRBJ2-5, with D possibly being TRBD2 (5 bases). V was pared by 4 bases and J by 13 bases, with 19 bases between. CDR3 length: 12 amino acids. Per germline, CDR1 SQVTM and CDR2 ANQGSEA. The CDR3 nucleotides read TGCAGCGTTGGAGGGCGGGCCAATGAGCGGTACTTC. Translating gives CSVGGRANERYF.

The CDR3 coding sequence is TGTGCCAGCAGCTTAGCCACAGGGGTAGGAGTCGGTGAGCAGTTCTTC. This gives the protein CASSLATGVGVGEQFF. The chain joins TRBV7-2 to TRBJ2-1, with 7 bases that match TRBD1. V was clipped by 0 bases and J by 9 bases; unmatched bases: 11. CDR3 length: 16 amino acids. Germline CDR1 reads SGHTA; CDR2 reads FQGNSA.

CDR3 in DNA: TGTGCCAGCAGCGTAGAAATTAAGGGGGGAACCCAGTACTTC. Amino acids: CASSVEIKGGTQYF. The gene calls are TRBV9 and TRBJ2-5; D may correspond to TRBD1 or TRBD2 (6 bases each). Germline V gene data show CDR1 as SGDLS and CDR2 as YYNGEE. The V and J ends lost 0 bases and 8 bases respectively, with 14 bases between them. This CDR3 has 14 amino acids.

In regard to this clonotype: Mismatch with germline at one junction end may stem from a read error. The chain carries TRBV20-1 and TRBJ2-1; D not certain. In germline, CDR1 is DFQATT, CDR2 SNEGSKA (reference sequence). The CDR3 length is 15 residues. The CDR3 DNA sequence: TGCAGGGCTAGTTTAAGGACCACCCAAAACAATGAGCAGTTCTTC. The encoded protein is CRASLRTTQNNEQFF.

The J gene is TRBJ2-1, the V gene TRBV24-1; the D gene is possibly TRBD1 (6 bases). Germline V lookup: CDR1 KGHDR, CDR2 SFDVKD. The CDR3 has 16 amino acids. V was pared by 0 bases and J by 5 bases, with 13 bases between. The CDR3 DNA reads TGTGCCACCAGTGATTTGCACAGAACAGGGCACAATGAGCAGTTCTTC. It translates to CATSDLHRTGHNEQFF.

This sequence joins TRBV4-1 and TRBJ2-1, with 13 bases aligning to TRBD2. CDR1 and CDR2 (germline): MGHRA, YSYEKL. There are 15 residues in the CDR3. Trimming took 6 bases from V and 9 from J; bases not matched to a gene: 8. The CDR3 region is CASSPWTSGSREQFF. CDR3 coding DNA: TGCGCCAGCAGTCCCTGGACTAGCGGGAGCCGTGAGCAGTTCTTC.

The J gene is TRBJ2-7, the V gene TRBV7-2, with unresolved D. In germline, CDR1 is SGHTA, CDR2 FQGNSA. Trimming pared 4 bases from V and 7 bases from J, leaving 17 bases between. The length of the CDR3 is 14 residues. The CDR3 sequence: CASSSPRQYNEQYF. DNA for the CDR3: TGTGCCAGCAGCTCCCCCAGGCAATACAATGAGCAGTACTTC. The full variable domain, completed using reference TRBV7-2 and TRBJ2-7, is GAGVSQSPSNKVTEKGKDVELRCDPISGHTALYWYRQSLGQGLEFLIYFQGNSAPDKSGLPSDRFSAERTGGSVSTLTIQRTQQEDSAVYLCASSSPRQYNEQYFGPGTRLTVT.

The chain employs TRBV5-1 and TRBJ2-1; D may be TRBD2 (5 bases). Germline CDR1 reads SGHRS; CDR2 reads YFSETQ. This CDR3 is built from 14 residues. Trimming left V 4 bases short and J 6 bases short, with 14 bases between. The CDR3 loop is CASSKDLSGNEQFF. CDR3 bases: TGCGCCAGCAGCAAGGACTTATCCGGCAATGAGCAGTTCTTC.

This clonotype was observed a few times. The chain recombines TRBV12-3 or TRBV12-4 with TRBJ2-1; perhaps TRBD1 as D (6 bases). V gave up 4 bases and J gave up 12 bases, with 13 bases separating them. This CDR3 is built from 12 residues. The CDR3 DNA reads TGTGCCAGCAGTTCACACAGGGCAGGGCAGTTCTTC. It is translated as CASSSHRAGQFF.